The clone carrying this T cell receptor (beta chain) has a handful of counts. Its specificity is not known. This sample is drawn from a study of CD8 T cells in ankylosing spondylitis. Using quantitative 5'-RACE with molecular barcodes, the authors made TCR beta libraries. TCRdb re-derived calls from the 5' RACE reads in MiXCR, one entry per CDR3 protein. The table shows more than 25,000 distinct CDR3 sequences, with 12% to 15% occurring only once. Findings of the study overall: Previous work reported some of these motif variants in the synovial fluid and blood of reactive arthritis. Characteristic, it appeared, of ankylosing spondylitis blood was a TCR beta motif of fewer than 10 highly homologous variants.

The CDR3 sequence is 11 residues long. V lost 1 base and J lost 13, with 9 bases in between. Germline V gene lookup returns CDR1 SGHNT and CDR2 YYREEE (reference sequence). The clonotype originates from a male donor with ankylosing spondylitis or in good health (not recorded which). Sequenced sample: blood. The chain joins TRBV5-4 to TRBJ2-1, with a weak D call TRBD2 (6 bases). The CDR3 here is CASSLRGNQFF. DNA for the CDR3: TGTGCCAGCAGCTTGCGGGGGAATCAGTTCTTC.